Sequencing of this T cell receptor beta chain was carried out in a study of T cells in Graves' hyperthyroidism and ophthalmopathy. Study-level information: Specimen type is peripheral blood, collected at initial diagnosis prior to any treatment.

Ophthalmopathy patients had moderate-to-severe active disease, CAS ≥3, NOSPECS ≥4, and disease duration under 3 months. The study based diagnoses on clinical symptoms, serum thyroxine and TRAb, thyroid ultrasound and orbital computed tomography. This CDR3 comprises 13 residues. The V and J ends lost 6 bases and 5 bases, in that order; junction bases with no gene match: 4. Germline lookup yields CDR1 MNHNS and CDR2 SASEGT. General study results and limits: The model predicted ophthalmopathy a median 6.5 months before onset.

The investigators amplified TCR beta CDR3 regions from RNA transcripts. The HTBI primer set drove a first-round RT-PCR of the TCR CDR3. A single record per CDR3 protein comes from TCRdb applying MiXCR to the multiplex PCR reads. The sample lists over 250,000 distinct CDR3 sequences, 15% to 20% occurring once. A word on this clonotype: Its antigen remains unidentified.

This TCR came from a woman in her sixties or seventies with Graves' ophthalmopathy. The V gene is TRBV6-1, the J gene TRBJ1-2; 9 bases align to TRBD1. Sequenced sample: blood. Here the CDR3 reads CASRTDRGYGYTF. The CDR3 DNA sequence: TGTGCCAGCAGAACGGACAGGGGATATGGCTACACCTTC.